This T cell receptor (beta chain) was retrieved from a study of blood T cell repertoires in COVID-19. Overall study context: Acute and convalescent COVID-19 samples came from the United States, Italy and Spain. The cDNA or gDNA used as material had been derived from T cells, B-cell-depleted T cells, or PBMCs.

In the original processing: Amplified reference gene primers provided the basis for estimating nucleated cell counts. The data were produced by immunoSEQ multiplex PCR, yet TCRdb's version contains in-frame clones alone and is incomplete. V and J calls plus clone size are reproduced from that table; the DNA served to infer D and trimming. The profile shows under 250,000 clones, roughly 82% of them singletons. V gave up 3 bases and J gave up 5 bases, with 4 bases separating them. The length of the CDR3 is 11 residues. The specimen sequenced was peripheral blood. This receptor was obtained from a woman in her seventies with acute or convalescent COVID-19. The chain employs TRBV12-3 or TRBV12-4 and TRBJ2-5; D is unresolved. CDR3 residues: CASSFAETQYF. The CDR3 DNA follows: TGTGCCAGCAGTTTTGCGGAGACCCAGTACTTC.